This T cell receptor beta chain was sequenced during a study of blood T cell repertoires in COVID-19. Study overall: Sample material is recorded as cDNA or gDNA derived from T cells, B-cell-depleted T cells, or PBMCs.

Germline V gives CDR1 SGHVS, CDR2 FNYEAQ. This CDR3 comprises 15 residues. V gave up 5 bases and J gave up 0 bases, with 12 bases separating them. Here immunoSEQ multiplex PCR was the method, and the copy in TCRdb shows in-frame clones only, minus some. This sample yields about 130,000 clones, of which 65% to 90% are seen a single time; 5% to 8% belongs to the top ten. Material: peripheral blood. The receptor was derived from a man at least 80 years old with active or convalescent COVID-19. The V gene is TRBV7-6, the J gene TRBJ2-3; perhaps TRBD1 as D (6 bases). CDR3 amino acids: CASSPAGASTDTQYF. As DNA, the CDR3 is TGTGCCAGCAGCCCTGCAGGGGCCAGCACAGATACGCAGTATTTT.